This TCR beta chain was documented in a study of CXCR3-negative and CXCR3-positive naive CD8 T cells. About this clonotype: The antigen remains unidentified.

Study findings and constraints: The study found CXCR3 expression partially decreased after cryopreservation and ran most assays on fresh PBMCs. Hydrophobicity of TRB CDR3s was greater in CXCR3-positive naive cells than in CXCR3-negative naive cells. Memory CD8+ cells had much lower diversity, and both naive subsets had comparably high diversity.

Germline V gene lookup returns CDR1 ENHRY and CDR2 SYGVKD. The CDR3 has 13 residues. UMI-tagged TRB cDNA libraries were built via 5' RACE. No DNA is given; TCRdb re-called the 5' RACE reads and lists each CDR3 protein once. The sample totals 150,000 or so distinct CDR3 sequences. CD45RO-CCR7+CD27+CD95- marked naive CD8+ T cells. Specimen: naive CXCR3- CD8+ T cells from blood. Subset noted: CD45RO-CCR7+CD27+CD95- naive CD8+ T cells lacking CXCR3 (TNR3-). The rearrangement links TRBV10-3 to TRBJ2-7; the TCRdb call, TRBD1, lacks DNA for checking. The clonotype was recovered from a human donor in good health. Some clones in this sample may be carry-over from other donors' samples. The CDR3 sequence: CAISLPGSYEQYF.